These T cell receptor beta chains were read from a single sample in a study of OX40 agonist ivuxolimab in advanced cancers. Measured with immunoSEQ multiplex PCR; TCRdb has only the in-frame clones, and not every one. This sample carries 6,000 to 7,500 clones, roughly 84% of them seen once, and the ten largest clones take under 30%. Sequencing used CD4+ or CD8+ T cells sorted from blood, obtained in a trial of the OX40 agonist ivuxolimab. The receptors shown here come from an adult with an advanced solid tumor such as melanoma, head and neck, liver or kidney cancer. Each CDR3 is given with its conserved first and last residue. Each record gives: CDR3 protein, V gene, J gene, CDR3 length, clone size. Clone size is stated in some rows and not others, as once, few, many or a class when expanded.

CASSVAVEAFF	TRBV2	TRBJ1-1	11	few
CASSLGGPQYEQYF	TRBV27	TRBJ2-7	14	NA
CASSEGDRASYEQYF	TRBV9	TRBJ2-7	15	NA
CASSELSGATNEKLFF	TRBV6-1	TRBJ1-4	16	NA
CASSYSGADTQYF	TRBV6-5	TRBJ2-3	13	NA
CASSPWSVSGRPDTQYF	TRBV4-2	TRBJ2-3	17	NA
CASSDRDIRTDTQYF	TRBV6-1	TRBJ2-3	15	NA
CASSPGPSLGEQYF	TRBV9	TRBJ2-7	14	NA
CASSLVGGAYNEQFF	TRBV7-3	TRBJ2-1	15	NA
CASNSGRTDGYTF	TRBV19	TRBJ1-2	13	hyperexpanded
CASSQDVAGTGELFF	TRBV4-2	TRBJ2-2	15	NA
CASSPRTAEQYF	TRBV18	TRBJ2-7	12	few
CASTPFDDYGYTF	TRBV9	TRBJ1-2	13	NA
CASSYGLAGGFTDTQYF	TRBV11-2	TRBJ2-3	17	NA
CASKIQGTYEQYF	TRBV13	TRBJ2-7	13	NA
CASSLELYNEQFF	TRBV5-6	TRBJ2-1	13	NA
CASDGAGGSNQPQHF	TRBV28	TRBJ1-5	15	NA
CASSIIRDRDNSPLHF	TRBV19	TRBJ1-6	16	few
CASSLEGSYEQYF	TRBV5-6	TRBJ2-7	13	NA
CASSSPPDLTDTQYF	TRBV28	TRBJ2-3	15	NA
CASSFFRGRGEQFF	TRBV6-5	TRBJ2-1	14	NA
CASSRGGGTEAFF	TRBV6-6	TRBJ1-1	13	NA
CASSISGTGELFF	TRBV19	TRBJ2-2	13	once
CASSLDGTGAFSGNTIYF	TRBV11-3	TRBJ1-3	18	NA
CASSRDGPAYEQYF	TRBV5-4	TRBJ2-7	14	NA
CASSPDRGNTEAFF	TRBV19	TRBJ1-1	14	NA
CATSRGGQDRGGLFF	TRBV15	TRBJ1-4	15	NA
CASSAGDNEQFF	TRBV2	TRBJ2-1	12	NA
CASAPAGAYEQYF	TRBV5-1	TRBJ2-7	13	once
CASSLFLRENRSYGYTF	TRBV7-8	TRBJ1-2	17	NA
CASSSGGSYQPQHF	TRBV9	TRBJ1-5	14	NA
CASRSGLGEFF	TRBV19	TRBJ2-1	11	once
CASSSSRASGDQETQYF	TRBV13	TRBJ2-5	17	NA
CASSAGGGAEQYF	TRBV11-3	TRBJ2-7	13	NA
CASSSGATDTQYF	TRBV5-5	TRBJ2-3	13	NA
CASSTLAGGSYTQYF	TRBV5-4	TRBJ2-3	15	NA
CASSFQRRGDTQYF	TRBV28	TRBJ2-3	14	few
CSVETGRYGEQYF	TRBV29-1	TRBJ2-7	13	NA
CASSLIGEPQHF	TRBV27	TRBJ1-5	12	medium-sized
CASSPRTGSNQPQHF	TRBV28	TRBJ1-5	15	NA
CASSPQNSGANVLTF	TRBV19	TRBJ2-6	15	NA